What follows is one T cell receptor beta chain and its context. What it recognizes is unknown. Germline-derived CDR1 and CDR2 are SGHKS and YYEKEE (reference sequence). Trimming removed 10 bases at V and 5 bases at J, with 16 bases between. CDR3 length equals 12 residues. This specimen belongs to a study of identifying expanded T cells in peripheral blood. Whole-study results and caveats: Clone count variance between approximately two-week samples rose with total template count.

Profiling relied on immunoSEQ multiplex PCR, and the TCRdb table lists in-frame clones only, not all of them. The sample records 65,000 to 95,000 clones, over 85% being singletons. Sequenced sample: blood. The chain carries TRBV5-5 and TRBJ2-7; D gene uncertain. This receptor was identified in a person aged 18 to 70 in good health. Here the CDR3 reads CASRHARDEQYF. The CDR3, as DNA: TGTGCCTCCAGACACGCCCGCGACGAGCAGTACTTC. The full variable domain, in which reference TRBV5-5 and TRBJ2-7 provide the parts outside the CDR3, is DAGVTQSPTHLIKTRGQQVTLRCSPISGHKSVSWYQQVLGQGPQFIFQYYEKEERGRGNFPDRFSARQFPNYSSELNVNALLLGDSALYLCASRHARDEQYFGPGTRLTVT.